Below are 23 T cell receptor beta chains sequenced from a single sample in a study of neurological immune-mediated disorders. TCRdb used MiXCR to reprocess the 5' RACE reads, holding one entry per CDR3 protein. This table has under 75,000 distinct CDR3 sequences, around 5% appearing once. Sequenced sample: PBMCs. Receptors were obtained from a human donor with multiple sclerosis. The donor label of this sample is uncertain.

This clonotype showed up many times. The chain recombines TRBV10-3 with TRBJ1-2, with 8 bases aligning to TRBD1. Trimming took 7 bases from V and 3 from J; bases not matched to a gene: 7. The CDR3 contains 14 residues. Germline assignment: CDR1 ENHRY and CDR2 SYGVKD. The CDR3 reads CAITRTGYDYGYTF. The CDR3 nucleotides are TGTGCCATCACCCGGACAGGGTACGACTATGGCTACACCTTC.

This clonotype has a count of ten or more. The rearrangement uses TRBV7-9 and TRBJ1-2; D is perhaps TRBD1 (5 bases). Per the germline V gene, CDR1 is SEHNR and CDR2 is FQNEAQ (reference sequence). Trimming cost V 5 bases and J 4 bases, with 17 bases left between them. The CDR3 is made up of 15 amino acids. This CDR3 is CASSPGRGSRYGYTF. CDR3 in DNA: TGTGCCAGCAGCCCAGGACGGGGCAGCCGCTATGGCTACACCTTC.

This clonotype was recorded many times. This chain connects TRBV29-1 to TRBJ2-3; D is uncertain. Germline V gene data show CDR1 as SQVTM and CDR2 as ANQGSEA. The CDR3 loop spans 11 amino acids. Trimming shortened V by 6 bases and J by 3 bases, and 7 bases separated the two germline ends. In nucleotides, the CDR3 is TGCAGCGTACCCCGAACAGATACGCAGTATTTT. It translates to CSVPRTDTQYF.

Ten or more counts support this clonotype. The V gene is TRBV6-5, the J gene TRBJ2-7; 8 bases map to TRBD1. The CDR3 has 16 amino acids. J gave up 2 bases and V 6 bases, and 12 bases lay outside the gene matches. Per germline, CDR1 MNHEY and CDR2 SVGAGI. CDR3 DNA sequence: TGTGCCAGCAGAAAGACAGGGGTATCTTTGGCCTACGAGCAGTACTTC. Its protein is CASRKTGVSLAYEQYF.

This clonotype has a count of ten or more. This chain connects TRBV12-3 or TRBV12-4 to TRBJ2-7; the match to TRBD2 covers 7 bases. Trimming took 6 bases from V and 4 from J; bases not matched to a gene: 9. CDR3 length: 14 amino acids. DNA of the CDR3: TGTGCCAGCAGCCCTAGCGGACAAGCTTACGAGCAGTACTTC. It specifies CASSPSGQAYEQYF.

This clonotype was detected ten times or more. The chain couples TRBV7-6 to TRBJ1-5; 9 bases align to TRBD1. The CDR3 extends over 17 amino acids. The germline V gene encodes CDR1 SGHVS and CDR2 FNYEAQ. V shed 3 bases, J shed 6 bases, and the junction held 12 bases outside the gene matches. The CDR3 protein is CASSLGQGTGRPQPQHF. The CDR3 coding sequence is TGTGCCAGCAGCTTGGGACAAGGGACAGGGAGGCCTCAGCCCCAGCATTTT. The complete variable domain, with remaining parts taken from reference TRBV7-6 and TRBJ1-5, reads GAGVSQSPRYKVTKRGQDVALRCDPISGHVSLYWYRQALGQGPEFLTYFNYEAQQDKSGLPNDRFSAERPEGSISTLTIQRTEQRDSAMYRCASSLGQGTGRPQPQHFGDGTRLSIL.

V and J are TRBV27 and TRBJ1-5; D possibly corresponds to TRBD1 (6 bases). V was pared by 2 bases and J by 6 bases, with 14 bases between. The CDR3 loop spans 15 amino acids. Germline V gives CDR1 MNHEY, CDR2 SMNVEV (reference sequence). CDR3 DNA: TGTGCCAGCAGTTTACGTCCAGGGGTGGCTCAGCCCCAGCATTTT. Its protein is CASSLRPGVAQPQHF.

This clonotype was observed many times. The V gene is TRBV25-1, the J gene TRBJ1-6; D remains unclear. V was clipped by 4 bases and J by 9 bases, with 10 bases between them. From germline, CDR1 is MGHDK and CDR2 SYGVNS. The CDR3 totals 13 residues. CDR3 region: CASSVAPSSPLHF. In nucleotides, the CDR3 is TGTGCCAGCAGTGTAGCCCCGAGTTCACCCCTCCACTTT. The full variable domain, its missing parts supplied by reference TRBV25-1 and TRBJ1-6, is EADIYQTPRYLVIGTGKKITLECSQTMGHDKMYWYQQDPGMELHLIHYSYGVNSTEKGDLSSESTVSRIRTEHFPLTLESARPSHTSQYLCASSVAPSSPLHFGNGTRLTVT.

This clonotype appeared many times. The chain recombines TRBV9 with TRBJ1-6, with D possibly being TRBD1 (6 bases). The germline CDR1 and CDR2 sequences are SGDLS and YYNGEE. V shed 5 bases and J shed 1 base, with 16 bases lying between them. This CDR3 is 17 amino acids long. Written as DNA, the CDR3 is TGTGCCAGCAGTACGCCCAGGGGAGGGTCCTATAATTCACCCCTCCACTTT. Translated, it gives CASSTPRGGSYNSPLHF.

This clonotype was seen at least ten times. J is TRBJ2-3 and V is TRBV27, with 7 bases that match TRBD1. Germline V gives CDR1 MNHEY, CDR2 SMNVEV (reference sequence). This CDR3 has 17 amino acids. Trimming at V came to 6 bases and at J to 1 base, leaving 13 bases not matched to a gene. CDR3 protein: CASRTDRVVLGTDTQYF. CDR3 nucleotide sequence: TGTGCCAGCAGAACCGACAGGGTTGTGTTGGGCACAGATACGCAGTATTTT.

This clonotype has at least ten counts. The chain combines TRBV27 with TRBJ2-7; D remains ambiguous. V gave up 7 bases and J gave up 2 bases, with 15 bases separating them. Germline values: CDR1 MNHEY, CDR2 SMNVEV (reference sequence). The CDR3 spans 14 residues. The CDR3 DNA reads TGTGCCAGCAACCCCTGGGTTCCGACCTACGAGCAGTACTTC. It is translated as CASNPWVPTYEQYF.

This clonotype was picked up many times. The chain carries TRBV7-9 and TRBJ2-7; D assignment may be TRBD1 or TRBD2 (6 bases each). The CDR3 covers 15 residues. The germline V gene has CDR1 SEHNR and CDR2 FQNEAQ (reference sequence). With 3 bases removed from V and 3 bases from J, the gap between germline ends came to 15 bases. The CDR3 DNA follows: TGTGCCAGCAGCTTCTACCCCAGGGGACTCTACGAGCAGTACTTC. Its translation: CASSFYPRGLYEQYF.

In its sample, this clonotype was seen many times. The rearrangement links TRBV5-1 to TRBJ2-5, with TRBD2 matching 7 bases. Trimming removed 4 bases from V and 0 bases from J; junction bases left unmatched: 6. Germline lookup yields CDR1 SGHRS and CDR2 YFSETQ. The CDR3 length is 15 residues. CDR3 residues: CASSPGAGNQETQYF. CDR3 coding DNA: TGCGCCAGCAGCCCTGGAGCGGGGAACCAAGAGACCCAGTACTTC. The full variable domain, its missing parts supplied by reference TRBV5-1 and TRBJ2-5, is KAGVTQTPRYLIKTRGQQVTLSCSPISGHRSVSWYQQTPGQGLQFLFEYFSETQRNKGNFPGRFSGRQFSNSRSEMNVSTLELGDSALYLCASSPGAGNQETQYFGPGTRLLVL.

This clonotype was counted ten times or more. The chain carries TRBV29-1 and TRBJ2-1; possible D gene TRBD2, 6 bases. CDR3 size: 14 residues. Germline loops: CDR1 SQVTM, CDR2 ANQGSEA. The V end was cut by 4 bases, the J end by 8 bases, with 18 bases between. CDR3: CSVAWDSGPDEQFF. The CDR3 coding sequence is TGCAGCGTTGCGTGGGACTCCGGGCCCGATGAGCAGTTCTTC.

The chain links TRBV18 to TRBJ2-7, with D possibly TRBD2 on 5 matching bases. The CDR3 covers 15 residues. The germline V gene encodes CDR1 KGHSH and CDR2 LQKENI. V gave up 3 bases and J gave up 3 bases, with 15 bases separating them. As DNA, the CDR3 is TGTGCCAGCTCACCCCGGACTGGGTTCCACTACGAGCAGTACTTC. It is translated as CASSPRTGFHYEQYF.

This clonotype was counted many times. The CDR3 DNA reads as TGTGCCAGCCGAAGGAGCTCGAACACCGGGGAGCTGTTTTTT. It specifies CASRRSSNTGELFF. This chain joins TRBV9 and TRBJ2-2; D is undetermined. Trimming removed 7 bases at V and 0 bases at J, with 10 bases between. The CDR3 length is 14 residues. The germline gives CDR1 SGDLS, CDR2 YYNGEE.

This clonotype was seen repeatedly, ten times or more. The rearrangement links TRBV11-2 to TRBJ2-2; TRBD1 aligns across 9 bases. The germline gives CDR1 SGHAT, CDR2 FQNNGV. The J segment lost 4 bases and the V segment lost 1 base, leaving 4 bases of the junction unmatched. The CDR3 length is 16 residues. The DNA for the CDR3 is TGTGCCAGCAGCTTAGGCGGGACAGGGTCCACCGGGGAGCTGTTTTTT. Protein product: CASSLGGTGSTGELFF. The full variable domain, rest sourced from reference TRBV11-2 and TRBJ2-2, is EAGVAQSPRYKIIEKRQSVAFWCNPISGHATLYWYQQILGQGPKLLIQFQNNGVVDDSQLPKDRFSAERLKGVDSTLKIQPAKLEDSAVYLCASSLGGTGSTGELFFGEGSRLTVL.

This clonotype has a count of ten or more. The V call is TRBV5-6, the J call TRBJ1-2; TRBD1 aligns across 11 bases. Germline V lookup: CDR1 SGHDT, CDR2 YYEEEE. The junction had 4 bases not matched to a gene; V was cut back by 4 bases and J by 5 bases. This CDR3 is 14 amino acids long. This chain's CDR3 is CASSRGQGAYGYTF. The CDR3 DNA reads TGTGCCAGCAGCCGAGGACAGGGGGCTTATGGCTACACCTTC.

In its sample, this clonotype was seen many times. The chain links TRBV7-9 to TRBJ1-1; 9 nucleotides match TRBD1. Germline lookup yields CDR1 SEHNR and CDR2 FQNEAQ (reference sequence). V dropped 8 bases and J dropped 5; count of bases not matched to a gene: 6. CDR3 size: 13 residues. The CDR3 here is CASEQGAGTEAFF. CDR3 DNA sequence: TGTGCCAGCGAACAGGGGGCAGGAACTGAAGCTTTCTTT. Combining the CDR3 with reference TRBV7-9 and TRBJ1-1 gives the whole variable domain DTGVSQNPRHKITKRGQNVTFRCDPISEHNRLYWYRQTLGQGPEFLTYFQNEAQLEKSRLLSDRFSAERPKGSFSTLEIQRTEQGDSAMYLCASEQGAGTEAFFGQGTRLTVV.

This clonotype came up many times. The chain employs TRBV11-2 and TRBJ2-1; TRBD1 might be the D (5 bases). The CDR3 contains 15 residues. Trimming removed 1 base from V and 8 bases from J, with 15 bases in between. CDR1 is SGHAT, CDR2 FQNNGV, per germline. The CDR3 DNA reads TGTGCCAGCAGCTTAGTGAGGCCAGGGATCGATGAGCAGTTCTTC. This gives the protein CASSLVRPGIDEQFF. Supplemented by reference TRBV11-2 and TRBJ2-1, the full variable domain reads EAGVAQSPRYKIIEKRQSVAFWCNPISGHATLYWYQQILGQGPKLLIQFQNNGVVDDSQLPKDRFSAERLKGVDSTLKIQPAKLEDSAVYLCASSLVRPGIDEQFFGPGTRLTVL.

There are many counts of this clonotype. CDR3 nucleotide sequence: TGCGCCAGCAGCCCGGGGGCGGAACCTGGGGCCAACGTCCTGACTTTC. Translation gives CASSPGAEPGANVLTF. The chain recombines TRBV5-1 with TRBJ2-6, with D perhaps being TRBD1 or TRBD2 (6 bases each). The CDR3 spans 16 residues. Trimming took off 4 bases at V and 2 bases at J, with 13 bases between the two ends. Per germline, CDR1 SGHRS and CDR2 YFSETQ.

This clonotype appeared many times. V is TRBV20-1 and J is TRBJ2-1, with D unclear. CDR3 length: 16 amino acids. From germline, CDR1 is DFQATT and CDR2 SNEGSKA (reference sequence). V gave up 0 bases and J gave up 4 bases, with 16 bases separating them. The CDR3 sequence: CSARDLSLPVYNEQFF. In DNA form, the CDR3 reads TGCAGTGCTAGAGATCTAAGTCTTCCAGTGTACAATGAGCAGTTCTTC.

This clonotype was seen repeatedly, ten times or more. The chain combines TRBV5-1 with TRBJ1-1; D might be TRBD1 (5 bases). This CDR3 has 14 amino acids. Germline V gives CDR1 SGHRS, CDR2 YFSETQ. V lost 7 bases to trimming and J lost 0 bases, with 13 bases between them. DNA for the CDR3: TGCGCCAGCGCACCGGGGCCCCTGAACACTGAAGCTTTCTTT. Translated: CASAPGPLNTEAFF.